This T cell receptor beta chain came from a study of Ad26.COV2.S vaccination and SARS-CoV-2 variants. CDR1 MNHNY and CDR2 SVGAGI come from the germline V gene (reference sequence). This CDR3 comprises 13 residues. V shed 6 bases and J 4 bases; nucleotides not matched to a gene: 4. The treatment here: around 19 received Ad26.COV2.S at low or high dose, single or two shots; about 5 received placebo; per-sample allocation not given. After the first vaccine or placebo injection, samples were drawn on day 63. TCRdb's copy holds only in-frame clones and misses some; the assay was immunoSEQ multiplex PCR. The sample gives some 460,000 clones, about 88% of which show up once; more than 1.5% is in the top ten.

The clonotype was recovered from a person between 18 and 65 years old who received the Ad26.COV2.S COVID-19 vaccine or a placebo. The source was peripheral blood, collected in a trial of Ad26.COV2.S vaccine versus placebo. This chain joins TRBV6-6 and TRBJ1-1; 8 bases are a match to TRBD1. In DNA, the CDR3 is TGTGCCAGCAGGACAGGGGTGGGCACTGAAGCTTTCTTT. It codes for CASRTGVGTEAFF.